This T cell receptor (beta chain) was identified during a study of cytomegalovirus exposure and HLA in healthy donors listed by TCRdb under 2017. For the study in its entirety: A later analysis indicated that the 110 or so validation repertoires were generated on the platform also employed for the approximately 700 repertoires of the first cohort. The study aimed to test whether signatures of past pathogen exposure could be identified by cataloging public T cell receptors. A separate validation cohort of roughly 130 different subjects was used in addition to the roughly 720-subject first cohort. The study combined high-throughput TCR immunosequencing, statistical association of individual TCRs with disease status, and machine learning to predict cytomegalovirus infection status.

The donors were included in the validation cohort of 120 subjects, a group kept apart from the approximately 690-subject first cohort. At the junction V is shortened by 5 bases and J by 8 bases, with 8 bases in between. CDR1 and CDR2 are drawn from the germline V gene: MNHEY, SVGAGI. Including cysteine and phenylalanine, the CDR3 has 11 amino acids. The entry retains the CDR3 DNA only, 33 bases that are in frame from base 1. Library prep was done by the immunoSEQ multiplex PCR assay. Per the original workflow: To diagnose cytomegalovirus status from the catalog of TCR beta chain sequences, a statistical classification framework was built. TCRdb took this table from immuneACCESS and kept in-frame rearrangements with V and J called. Such tables lack part of the clones; where checked against another copy, unresolved V genes explain under half of the gap, and the rest is unexplained. V and J calls plus clone size are reproduced from that table; the DNA served to infer D and trimming. The sample table holds some 250,000 clones, of which roughly 90% were seen once. The ten largest clones represent 0.35% to 0.4% of the sample.

Worth noting for this clone: Its antigen is currently not known. The record has no base qualities; no much larger clone is one base away.

What the work shows at the level of the full study, not this receptor alone: A few of the identified cytomegalovirus-associated TCR beta chains were confirmed in vitro to be specific for cytomegalovirus antigens. According to the authors, the approach could potentially be generalized to other disease states and immunological phenotypes. While some public TCRs were present in many individuals, most TCR sequences turned up only very rarely across donors. The classifier was reported to diagnose cytomegalovirus status with high specificity and sensitivity in both the original cohort and the validation cohort. Of the cluster scores, 90% to 95% were above 0 in a later analysis, which found that TCRs clustered in the first cohort also tended to co-occur in the 90 to 150 validation repertoires. In the study, approximately 160 TCR beta chains were listed as associated with cytomegalovirus. The validation cohort had no HLA typing available for a later analysis, so co-occurrence within that cohort was assessed over all 120 or so repertoires.

This TCR was sampled from a woman under 30 in good health and CMV-seronegative. Here the chain combines TRBV6-5 and TRBJ2-3, with no confident D gene call. The sequenced sample consisted of PBMCs. CDR3 reads: CASSKQSTQYF. At the DNA level, the sequence is TGTGCCAGCAGTAAACAGAGTACGCAGTATTTT.